A selection of T cell receptor beta chains follows, all from one sample in a study of identical twins. TCRdb redid the calling of the 5' RACE reads with MiXCR, one entry per CDR3 protein. This table has more than 400,000 distinct CDR3 sequences, 15% appearing once. This sample also appeared in a second study, on yellow fever vaccine responses in identical twins.

Sequenced material: CD4+ T cells sorted from blood. These receptors originate from a young woman in good health. Both conserved end residues are part of each CDR3. D genes are given only for firm matches.

TRBV5-5	NA	16	CASRPPVRVGTGELFF
TRBV20-1	NA	14	CSAISPYTQETQYF
TRBV24-1	TRBD2	16	CATSAKGLAGVYEQYF
TRBV10-3	TRBD2	13	CAIMGGSSYEQYF
TRBV7-2	TRBD2	15	CASSLILAGDTEQFF
TRBV12-3/TRBV12-4	TRBD1	13	CASKNRDSNEQFF
TRBV12-3/TRBV12-4	NA	14	CASSLGGKANEQYF
TRBV5-1	NA	17	CASSSGTASSGANVLTF
TRBV20-1	NA	14	CSATGGVAGSEQFF
TRBV4-2	NA	16	CASSPDLDRSTSEQYF
TRBV24-1	TRBD2	16	CATSDASAGAGNEQFF
TRBV29-1	TRBD1	14	CSAAGDRANTEAFF
TRBV3-1	TRBD1	15	CASSQEDRGSYEQYF
TRBV6-1	TRBD2	16	CASSEPGLGKTGELFF
TRBV20-1	NA	11	CTAGGPGAQYF
TRBV20-1	TRBD2	15	CSARRAGGNQETQYF
TRBV12-3/TRBV12-4	NA	14	CASSSDRGSNIQYF
TRBV24-1	NA	15	CATSGTGTNTGELFF
TRBV20-1	TRBD1	17	CSAPTGQGKSGNQPQHF
TRBV5-1	NA	14	CASHTGSSYNEQFF
TRBV12-3/TRBV12-4	NA	16	CASSLAGGQRRETQYF
TRBV11-2	NA	15	CASSFQGPTYNEQFF
TRBV4-1	NA	16	CASSHQTGLAVYEQFF
TRBV4-1	TRBD1	14	CASSQTGKQETQYF
TRBV7-8	NA	14	CASSPGPRGYGYTF
TRBV4-2	NA	12	CASSQAGFEQFF
TRBV6-1	NA	16	CATAIGPRGVTDTQYF
TRBV4-1	NA	15	CASSQTGLWMETQYF
TRBV6-5	NA	15	CASSYSYRANYGYTF
TRBV12-3/TRBV12-4	NA	20	CASSVAGTGISGSLTDTQYF
TRBV12-3/TRBV12-4	TRBD1	16	CASSLTESTGEDGYTF
TRBV20-1	NA	14	CSARLGSSYNEQFF
TRBV20-1	NA	15	CSVTRRASGGPEAFF
TRBV20-1	NA	15	CSARDPSSSGNTIYF
TRBV12-3/TRBV12-4	TRBD2	15	CASSFGGANTGELFF